The 28 T cell receptor beta chains listed next were all sequenced from one sample in a study of OX40 agonist ivuxolimab in advanced cancers. The library came from the immunoSEQ multiplex PCR assay. TCRdb obtained this table from immuneACCESS and retained in-frame rearrangements with V and J assigned. These tables miss some clones; where compared with another copy, unresolved V genes account for less than half of the shortfall, and the remainder is unexplained. This sample holds some 100,000 clones; roughly 90% were observed only once. About 0.15% of the sample is taken by the ten largest. Material: CD4+ or CD8+ T cells sorted from blood, obtained in a trial of the OX40 agonist ivuxolimab. These TCRs come from an adult with an advanced solid tumor such as melanoma, head and neck, liver or kidney cancer.

This clone was detected only once. The chain carries TRBV5-1 and TRBJ1-4; D remains unclear. CDR1 and CDR2 (germline): SGHRS, YFSETQ. Trimming stripped 4 bases from V and 3 bases from J, with 10 bases between. The CDR3 totals 14 residues. The CDR3 protein is CASSETAPNEKLFF. CDR3 DNA sequence: TGCGCCAGCAGCGAAACGGCTCCTAATGAAAAACTGTTTTTT.

The chain is built from TRBV19 and TRBJ2-5; either TRBD1 or TRBD2 may supply D (6 bases each). V gave up 3 bases and J gave up 5 bases, with 13 bases separating them. The CDR3 loop spans 14 amino acids. The V gene's germline CDR1 is LNHDA and CDR2 SQIVND (reference sequence). The CDR3, as DNA: TGTGCCAGTAGTATCAGTGGGGGGCGTGAGACCCAGTACTTC. Translated: CASSISGGRETQYF.

V and J are TRBV18 and TRBJ2-5; 7 nucleotides align to TRBD1. Trimming took 4 bases from V and 4 from J; bases not matched to a gene: 3. The CDR3 has 13 residues. The germline V gene has CDR1 KGHSH and CDR2 LQKENI. CDR3 amino acids: CASSQGAGETQYF. CDR3 nucleotides: TGTGCCAGCTCACAGGGGGCTGGAGAGACCCAGTACTTC.

V is TRBV5-1 and J is TRBJ2-1; 7 nucleotides match TRBD2. Per germline, CDR1 SGHRS and CDR2 YFSETQ. Trimming cost V 4 bases and J 6 bases; bases outside gene matches: 13. This CDR3 is 16 amino acids long. CDR3 sequence (DNA): TGCGCCAGCAGCCTATCAGGCGGGGGACGGTTCAATGAGCAGTTCTTC. Its protein is CASSLSGGGRFNEQFF.

The chain recombines TRBV30 with TRBJ2-1; TRBD2 agrees at 9 bases. CDR1 is GTSNPN, CDR2 SVGIG, per germline (reference sequence). V lost 4 bases, J lost 8 bases, and 15 bases stayed unmatched. The CDR3 has 16 residues. The chain's CDR3 is CAWNLMRGGAGDEQFF. In DNA form, the CDR3 reads TGTGCCTGGAACCTGATGCGCGGGGGGGCAGGTGATGAGCAGTTCTTC.

The gene calls are TRBV9 and TRBJ2-5; 9 bases match TRBD1. V lost 0 bases and J lost 7; bases outside the gene matches: 4. Per germline, CDR1 SGDLS and CDR2 YYNGEE. The CDR3 length is 14 residues. The CDR3 protein is CASSVGGQGGTQYF. The CDR3 DNA is TGTGCCAGCAGCGTAGGGGGACAGGGAGGGACCCAGTACTTC.

The chain joins TRBV16 to TRBJ2-2; D unresolved. CDR1 is KGHSY, CDR2 FQNENV, per germline. The CDR3 is 12 residues long. Deletions cut 7 bases from V and 7 bases from J, with 10 bases between. The CDR3 protein is CASKVLGGELFF. DNA for the CDR3: TGTGCCAGCAAGGTCCTAGGCGGGGAGCTGTTTTTT.

The CDR3 loop is CASSLPGQETQYF. CDR3 nucleotides: TGCGCCAGCAGCTTGCCAGGCCAAGAGACCCAGTACTTC. The chain has TRBV5-1 and TRBJ2-5; D gene ambiguous. V was cut by 1 base and J by 1 base, with 5 bases left in between. Germline values: CDR1 SGHRS, CDR2 YFSETQ. The CDR3 consists of 13 residues.

The V gene is TRBV28, the J gene TRBJ2-5; TRBD2 matches 8 bases. CDR3 size: 16 residues. Unmatched junction bases numbered 14, after V lost 6 bases and J lost 5 bases. The germline V gene has CDR1 MDHEN and CDR2 SYDVKM. CDR3 DNA: TGTGCCAGCAGCCCCTCGGGTGGTAGCGGGACGGAGACCCAGTACTTC. Protein: CASSPSGGSGTETQYF.

This chain connects TRBV5-1 to TRBJ1-3, with TRBD1 as a possible D gene (5 bases). Trimming removed 5 bases at V and 4 bases at J, with 16 bases between. CDR3 length: 15 amino acids. Germline CDR1 reads SGHRS; CDR2 reads YFSETQ. The CDR3 here is CASRAPGSVGNTIYF. CDR3 coding DNA: TGCGCCAGCAGAGCCCCAGGGTCGGTAGGAAACACCATATATTTT. Full variable domain (missing parts from reference TRBV5-1 and TRBJ1-3): KAGVTQTPRYLIKTRGQQVTLSCSPISGHRSVSWYQQTPGQGLQFLFEYFSETQRNKGNFPGRFSGRQFSNSRSEMNVSTLELGDSALYLCASRAPGSVGNTIYFGEGSWLTVV.

The rearrangement joins TRBV18 to TRBJ2-7; 7 nucleotides line up with TRBD2. The germline gives CDR1 KGHSH, CDR2 LQKENI. With V trimmed by 5 bases and J by 2 bases, 0 bases remained unmatched. The CDR3 spans 12 residues. This CDR3 reads CASSGGAYEQYF. In DNA form, the CDR3 reads TGTGCCAGCTCAGGGGGGGCCTACGAGCAGTACTTC.

This chain connects TRBV30 to TRBJ2-3, with TRBD2 matching 13 bases. This CDR3 contains 15 residues. The J segment lost 6 bases and the V segment lost 4 bases, leaving 7 bases of the junction unmatched. Germline CDR1 and CDR2: GTSNPN and SVGIG (reference sequence). The CDR3 nucleotides are TGTGCCTGGACGAAAGGACTAGCGGGAGTGGATACGCAGTATTTT. Translated: CAWTKGLAGVDTQYF.

Comment on this clone: This sample includes further DNA sequences coding for the same CDR3. J is TRBJ2-7 and V is TRBV6-1; the D is unclear. Germline V gene data show CDR1 as MNHNS and CDR2 as SASEGT. The V and J ends lost 3 bases and 4 bases respectively, with 4 bases between them. This CDR3 spans 11 amino acids. The CDR3 loop reads CASSERYEQYF. In DNA, the CDR3 is TGTGCCAGCAGTGAGAGGTACGAGCAGTACTTC.

This chain uses TRBV5-1 with TRBJ1-2; 9 bases agree with TRBD1. This CDR3 is built from 14 residues. V dropped 2 bases and J dropped 8; count of bases not matched to a gene: 7. Germline CDR1 reads SGHRS; CDR2 reads YFSETQ. The CDR3 DNA follows: TGCGCCAGCAGCTTAAGCGGACAGGGGCAGGGCTACACCTTC. Residues: CASSLSGQGQGYTF.

DNA for the CDR3: TGTGCCAGCAGCCCCAACAGGGTACCCGGGGTACTGTTTTTT. Residues: CASSPNRVPGVLFF. V usage is TRBV11-2 and J usage is TRBJ1-4; D might be TRBD1 (6 bases). The CDR3 runs 14 residues. Trimming cost V 5 bases and J 13 bases, with 20 bases left between them. Germline V gives CDR1 SGHAT, CDR2 FQNNGV.

This CDR3 is CASSFMRLNEKLFF. In DNA, the CDR3 is TGTGCCAGCAGTTTCATGCGCCTTAATGAAAAACTGTTTTTT. The chain combines TRBV28 with TRBJ1-4; D gene ambiguous. The CDR3 is 14 amino acids. Germline V gene data show CDR1 as MDHEN and CDR2 as SYDVKM. Trimming removed 3 bases from V and 4 bases from J, with 9 bases in between.

CDR3 DNA sequence: TGCGCCAGCAGGCCCGGGACAGGAGAAACTGAAGCTTTCTTT. Residues: CASRPGTGETEAFF. This chain links TRBV10-2 with TRBJ1-1; 8 nucleotides line up with TRBD1. The CDR3 spans 14 residues. V was pared by 6 bases and J by 5 bases, with 8 bases of the junction left unmatched. Germline V gene lookup returns CDR1 WSHSY and CDR2 SAAADI.

This chain connects TRBV7-9 to TRBJ1-2; 7 bases are a match to TRBD1. V shed 2 bases and J 0 bases; nucleotides not matched to a gene: 3. Germline CDR1 SEHNR, CDR2 FQNEAQ (reference sequence). This CDR3 comprises 15 residues. CDR3 coding DNA: TGTGCCAGCAGCTTAAGGGGGCCAGCTAACTATGGCTACACCTTC. This gives the protein CASSLRGPANYGYTF.

The rearrangement uses TRBV4-1 and TRBJ1-4; D gene unclear. Trimming took 3 bases from V and 0 from J, leaving 8 bases between them. The germline V gene has CDR1 MGHRA and CDR2 YSYEKL. The CDR3 has 15 residues. In DNA form, the CDR3 reads TGCGCCAGCAGCCAGATCGGCTCAACTAATGAAAAACTGTTTTTT. Translated, it gives CASSQIGSTNEKLFF.

The chain links TRBV28 to TRBJ2-2; the match to TRBD1 covers 11 bases. V lost 2 bases, J lost 2 bases, and 1 base stayed unmatched. Per germline, CDR1 MDHEN and CDR2 SYDVKM. The CDR3 has 16 residues. CDR3 DNA: TGTGCCAGCAGTTTAGGGACAGGGGGTAACACCGGGGAGCTGTTTTTT. It encodes CASSLGTGGNTGELFF.

CDR3 bases: TGTGCCAGCAGCCCCCGGGGGAGGCGATACCGGAACACCGGGGAGCTGTTTTTT. This translates into CASSPRGRRYRNTGELFF. The rearrangement uses TRBV21-1 and TRBJ2-2; the table's D call, TRBD2, was not checked against the DNA. TRBV21-1 is a pseudogene. The CDR3 is 18 amino acids.

The chain couples TRBV7-2 to TRBJ2-3; no firm D call. CDR3 length: 16 amino acids. V lost 3 bases to trimming and J lost 4 bases, with 17 bases between them. Germline V gene data show CDR1 as SGHTA and CDR2 as FQGNSA. In nucleotides, the CDR3 is TGTGCCAGCAGCTTTTCCTCTCCGCCGTTTGCAGATACGCAGTATTTT. Residues: CASSFSSPPFADTQYF.

The chain's CDR3 is CASSLGFRTLDNEQFF. In nucleotides, the CDR3 is TGCGCCAGCAGCTTGGGATTTCGGACCCTCGACAATGAGCAGTTCTTC. This chain joins TRBV5-1 and TRBJ2-1; D remains ambiguous. The V end was cut by 0 bases, the J end by 5 bases, with 15 bases between. This CDR3 comprises 16 residues. Germline assignment: CDR1 SGHRS and CDR2 YFSETQ.

The CDR3, as DNA: TGTGCCAGTTCCCAGTGGGCTGAAGCTTTCTTT. Amino acids: CASSQWAEAFF. V usage is TRBV11-2 and J usage is TRBJ1-1; D remains ambiguous. CDR1 and CDR2 from the germline V gene are SGHAT and FQNNGV. Trimming left V 9 bases short and J 6 bases short, with 11 bases between. CDR3 size: 11 residues.

This chain joins TRBV2 and TRBJ1-2; D gene uncertain. Between the trimmed V and J ends, which lost 9 bases and 8 bases, there was a span of 19 bases. This CDR3 is built from 13 residues. The V gene's germline CDR1 is SNHLY and CDR2 FYNNEI. The DNA for the CDR3 is TGTGCCAGTAAGGGTGTTCGAATCGACGGCTACACCTTC. It translates to CASKGVRIDGYTF. Full variable domain (missing parts from reference TRBV2 and TRBJ1-2): EPEVTQTPSHQVTQMGQEVILRCVPISNHLYFYWYRQILGQKVEFLVSFYNNEISEKSEIFDDQFSVERPDGSNFTLKIRSTKLEDSAMYFCASKGVRIDGYTFGSGTRLTVV.

The chain recombines TRBV6-4 with TRBJ1-2; weak D call: TRBD1 (5 bases). There are 14 residues in the CDR3. The ends were cut back, 3 bases at V and 8 bases at J, with 16 bases in the middle. Germline lookup yields CDR1 MRHNA and CDR2 SNTAGT. The CDR3: CASSETGDGAGYTF. DNA for the CDR3: TGTGCCAGCAGTGAAACAGGAGATGGGGCCGGCTACACCTTC.

The genes are TRBV2 and TRBJ2-3, with TRBD1 as a possible D gene (5 bases). The CDR3 has 13 residues. V lost 9 bases and J 6 bases, leaving 16 bases between the germline ends. Germline V lookup: CDR1 SNHLY, CDR2 FYNNEI. The CDR3 DNA reads TGTGCCAGTTCAGGTCACCCAGGGGATACGCAGTATTTT. Translated: CASSGHPGDTQYF.

This clone was found once. The rearrangement links TRBV6-5 to TRBJ2-7; D may match TRBD1 or TRBD2 (5 bases each). Germline CDR1 MNHEY, CDR2 SVGAGI. The V gene lost 6 bases and the J gene lost 5 bases, with 20 bases spanning the gap. The CDR3 is 15 residues long. The CDR3 bases are TGTGCCAGCAGACCTAGAGGGGCAACCGGCAACGAGCAGTACTTC. It translates to CASRPRGATGNEQYF.